Each of the 25 T cell receptor beta chains below was sequenced from the same sample in a study of CD4 and CD8 cells across lung adenocarcinoma regions. TCRdb re-called the PCR reads with MiXCR, one entry per CDR3 protein. This table has around 27,000 distinct CDR3 sequences, roughly 50% appearing once. Sequenced material: CD8+ T cells from the center of a lung tumor. These receptors were obtained from a male donor with lung adenocarcinoma. The CD4 and CD8 labels of this study may be unreliable.

This clonotype appeared a few times. J is TRBJ2-2 and V is TRBV9; TRBD2 agrees at 12 bases. Per the germline V gene, CDR1 is SGDLS and CDR2 is YYNGEE. V was clipped by 1 base and J by 4 bases; unmatched bases: 11. CDR3 length: 19 residues. CDR3 protein: CASSVSTSRLAGVTGELFF. As DNA, the CDR3 is TGTGCCAGCAGCGTATCCACCTCCCGACTAGCGGGAGTCACCGGGGAGCTGTTTTTT. Using reference TRBV9 and TRBJ2-2 for the parts outside the CDR3, the full variable domain is DSGVTQTPKHLITATGQRVTLRCSPRSGDLSVYWYQQSLDQGLQFLIQYYNGEERAKGNILERFSAQQFPDLHSELNLSSLELGDSALYFCASSVSTSRLAGVTGELFFGEGSRLTVL.

In its sample, this clonotype is medium-sized (0.01 to 0.1%). V gene TRBV6-1 combines with J gene TRBJ2-3; possibly TRBD1 for D (7 bases). V was cut by 6 bases and J by 5 bases, with 15 bases left in between. Per germline, CDR1 MNHNS and CDR2 SASEGT. The CDR3 has 14 amino acids. CDR3 region: CASRQGRNIDTQYF. The CDR3 nucleotides read TGTGCCAGCAGACAGGGGAGGAACATAGATACGCAGTATTTT.

With respect to this clonotype: An end of the junction does not agree with germline; a read error may underlie this. This sequence joins TRBV6-1 and TRBJ2-3; 7 bases align to TRBD2. The length of the CDR3 is 14 residues. From germline, CDR1 is MNHNS and CDR2 SASEGT. CDR3 in amino acids: CASSGGGDEDTQYF. The CDR3 DNA sequence: TGTGCCAGCAGTGGGGGGGGGGACGAAGATACGCAGTATTTC.

This chain joins TRBV6-1 and TRBJ2-3; 8 bases align to TRBD1. V dropped 7 bases and J dropped 3; count of bases not matched to a gene: 9. The CDR3 extends over 15 amino acids. Germline V gives CDR1 MNHNS, CDR2 SASEGT. The CDR3 loop is CASTRSGQGTDTQYF. The CDR3 DNA reads as TGTGCCAGCACCCGGTCTGGACAGGGTACAGATACGCAGTATTTT.

A note on this clonotype: One junction end disagrees with the germline gene, perhaps due to a read error. CDR3 region: CASTGSGRGDEDTQYF. DNA for the CDR3: TGTGCCAGCACGGGGAGCGGGAGGGGCGACGAAGATACCCAGTACTTC. This rearrangement joins TRBV6-1 to TRBJ2-5; 10 nucleotides agree with TRBD2. Germline loops: CDR1 MNHNS, CDR2 SASEGT. The CDR3 covers 16 residues.

The rearrangement joins TRBV6-5 to TRBJ2-3, with D perhaps matching TRBD2 (6 bases). The DNA end favors TRBJ2-7, so the J call may be wrong. CDR1 and CDR2 (germline): MNHEY, SVGAGI. This CDR3 contains 15 residues. The CDR3 here is CARRYVGGGTDTQYF. For the CDR3, the DNA is TGTGCCAGGAGGTACGTTGGGGGAGGCACAGATACGCAGTACTTC.

This clonotype is medium-sized in the sample. The CDR3: CASSPSRTSARGETQYF. CDR3 sequence (DNA): TGTGCCAGCAGTCCGTCCCGGACTAGCGCAAGGGGGGAGACCCAGTACTTC. This chain connects TRBV27 to TRBJ2-5, with 9 bases aligning to TRBD2. The CDR3 consists of 17 residues. Germline V gene sequence: CDR1 MNHEY, CDR2 SMNVEV (reference sequence). V trimming: 5 bases; J trimming: 5 bases; junction bases outside the gene matches: 15.

The chain has TRBV6-5 and TRBJ2-3; 8 bases fit TRBD1. J lost 5 bases, V lost 3 bases, and 10 bases had no gene match. Germline CDR1 and CDR2: MNHEY and SVGAGI. The CDR3 extends over 16 amino acids. The chain's CDR3 is CASSYFQTGGEDTQYF. For the CDR3, the DNA is TGTGCCAGCAGTTATTTTCAAACAGGGGGAGAAGATACGCAGTATTTT.

V and J are TRBV6-1 and TRBJ2-5; the D call may be TRBD1 or TRBD2 (6 bases each). Trimming pared 6 bases from V and 3 bases from J, leaving 20 bases between. The CDR3 spans 16 residues. From germline, CDR1 is MNHNS and CDR2 SASEGT. This CDR3 reads CASRGFGGGDEETQYF. The DNA of the CDR3 is TGTGCCAGCAGGGGTTTCGGGGGCGGTGACGAAGAGACCCAGTACTTC.

The sample holds many counts of this clonotype. The chain uses TRBV6-1 and TRBJ1-6; possibly TRBD1 for D (6 bases). The CDR3 spans 12 residues. CDR1 MNHNS and CDR2 SASEGT come from the germline V gene. The V end lost 7 bases, the J end lost 10 bases, and 11 bases lay between the germline ends. CDR3 in DNA: TGTGCCAGCAAGGGGGGAAACTCACCCCTCCACTTT. Its translation: CASKGGNSPLHF.

This clonotype has only one observation. The junction does not match germline at one end; this may be a read error. V and J are TRBV6-1 and TRBJ2-3; TRBD2 might be the D (6 bases). Germline CDR1 reads MNHNS; CDR2 reads SASEGT. This CDR3 region has 15 residues. DNA of the CDR3: TGTGCCAGCAGCGGACGGGCGGAGGGGACCGATACGCAGTTTTTT. Translating it yields CASSGRAEGTDTQFF.

This clonotype has a count of ten or more. The CDR3 spells CASSLGANNEQFF. The CDR3 region has the DNA TGTGCCAGCAGCTTAGGAGCAAACAATGAGCAGTTCTTC. The V call is TRBV11-3, the J call TRBJ2-1; D is ambiguous. V gave up 1 base and J gave up 5 bases, with 6 bases separating them. CDR1 is SGHNT and CDR2 is YENEEA in the germline V gene. There are 13 residues in the CDR3.

This clonotype was recorded at least ten times. The V and J genes are TRBV10-2 and TRBJ2-1, with 9 nucleotides matching TRBD2. Gene TRBJ2-7 matches the end of the DNA better, so the J call may be wrong. The germline V gene encodes CDR1 WSHSY and CDR2 SAAADI. The CDR3 runs to 16 residues. The CDR3 region is CASPGGWREGGYEQYF. The CDR3 bases are TGCGCCAGCCCCGGGGGCTGGCGGGAGGGCGGTTACGAGCAGTACTTC.

This clonotype has a count of ten or more. V and J are TRBV10-1 and TRBJ2-1; unclear D gene. Germline CDR1 is WNHNN and CDR2 is SYGVQD (reference sequence). V lost 6 bases and J 6 bases, leaving 15 bases between the germline ends. This CDR3 region has 14 residues. The CDR3 coding sequence is TGCGCCAGCAGCCCTCTGGGCAGAGGCAATGAGCAGTTCTTC. Protein: CASSPLGRGNEQFF.

By share, this clonotype counts as medium-sized (0.01 to 0.1%). The V gene is TRBV6-5, the J gene TRBJ2-4; perhaps TRBD1 as D (5 bases). The CDR3 runs 15 residues. Germline V gene data show CDR1 as MNHEY and CDR2 as SVGAGI. Trimming took 6 bases from V and 1 from J, leaving 13 bases between them. CDR3 sequence (DNA): TGTGCCAGCAGGCCCCCTTGGGGCGCCAAAAACATTCAGTACTTC. It encodes CASRPPWGAKNIQYF.

Points on this clonotype: Its ends do not fully match the called genes, so a read error is possible. The genes are TRBV6-1 and TRBJ2-4; D remains ambiguous. Germline loops: CDR1 MNHNS, CDR2 SASEGT. This CDR3 has 14 amino acids. CDR3 residues: CASRGTAGQDTQYF. CDR3 nucleotides: TGTGCCAGCCGAGGCACGGCCGGCCAAGACACGCAGTATTTC.

The chain couples TRBV6-1 to TRBJ2-1; 9 nucleotides agree with TRBD2. Near its end, the DNA agrees better with TRBJ2-7, so the J call may be wrong. This CDR3 is built from 16 residues. Germline CDR1 is MNHNS and CDR2 is SASEGT. The CDR3 nucleotides are TGTGCCAGCAGTGAAACGTGGGCTAGCGGGACAGATGAGCAGTACTTC. Amino acids: CASSETWASGTDEQYF.

The V and J genes are TRBV6-1 and TRBJ2-3, with 7 bases fitting TRBD1. TRBJ2-7 explains the end of the DNA better; the J call may be wrong. The CDR3 has 16 amino acids. Germline CDR1 MNHNS, CDR2 SASEGT. The CDR3 DNA is TGTGCCAGCAGGGGGGAAGGGGGCGGTGACCCAGATACGCAGTACTTC. As protein: CASRGEGGGDPDTQYF.

Turning to this clonotype: The junction differs from germline at one of its ends, possibly a read error. The J gene is TRBJ2-5, the V gene TRBV6-1; 9 bases line up with TRBD2. The germline V gene has CDR1 MNHNS and CDR2 SASEGT. The CDR3 sequence is 18 residues long. CDR3 in DNA: TGTGCCAGCAGCGAGGCGGGAGGGGGGAGCCCAGGCACAGAGACCCAGTATTTC. It translates to CASSEAGGGSPGTETQYF.

The CDR3 DNA reads as TGCGCCAGCAGCGAAGCTTACAGGCCCCTTTCTGGGGCCAACGTCCTGACTTTC. Translating gives CASSEAYRPLSGANVLTF. V usage is TRBV4-1 and J usage is TRBJ2-6; perhaps TRBD1 as D (5 bases). Germline lookup yields CDR1 MGHRA and CDR2 YSYEKL. Trimming took off 5 bases at V and 1 base at J, with 18 bases between the two ends. There are 18 residues in the CDR3.

As concerns this clonotype: An end of the junction does not agree with germline; a read error may underlie this. The chain employs TRBV4-1 and TRBJ2-3; D is possibly TRBD2 (6 bases). The CDR3 runs 16 residues. Per the germline V gene, CDR1 is MGHRA and CDR2 is YSYEKL. CDR3 in DNA: TGCGCCAGCAGCCAAGATCGCGGGGCTAGCACAGATATTCAGTATTTC. Protein sequence: CASSQDRGASTDIQYF.

In this sample, this clonotype turned up once. This chain joins TRBV9 and TRBJ2-5; no clear D. The V and J ends lost 2 bases and 5 bases respectively, with 7 bases between them. Germline V CDR1 and CDR2: SGDLS, YYNGEE. The CDR3 loop spans 12 amino acids. CDR3 residues: CASSVGSETQYF. CDR3 sequence (DNA): TGTGCCAGCAGCGTTGGATCGGAGACCCAGTACTTC.

For this clonotype: Being one base from a much bigger clone, this may be a read error. V and J are TRBV6-1 and TRBJ2-1, with 13 nucleotides matching TRBD2. The tail of the sequence fits TRBJ2-7 better, so the J call may be wrong. CDR3 length: 19 residues. The germline gives CDR1 MNHNS, CDR2 SASEGT. CDR3 nucleotide sequence: TGTGCCAGCAGGCCGAGCGGACTAGCGGGAGTCCTTTCTAGGGATGAGCAGTACTTC. This gives the protein CASRPSGLAGVLSRDEQYF.

A word on this clonotype: At one boundary the junction diverges from the germline segment, which might be a read error. This sequence joins TRBV27 and TRBJ2-4; 8 bases are shared with TRBD2. The germline gives CDR1 MNHEY, CDR2 SMNVEV (reference sequence). The CDR3 covers 15 residues. The CDR3 sequence: CASRKLAEAQNIQYF. DNA of the CDR3: TGTGCCAGCAGAAAACTAGCGGAGGCCCAAAACATCCAGTACTTC.

A word on this clonotype: Compared with germline, one end of the junction differs, possibly owing to a read error. The chain uses TRBV12-3 or TRBV12-4 and TRBJ2-3; 7 bases fit TRBD1. The CDR3 has 14 residues. DNA for the CDR3: TGTGCGGGCAGAGGGGGCAGAGACCAAGATACCCAGTATTTC. The encoded protein is CAGRGGRDQDTQYF.